This T cell receptor (beta chain) was documented in a study of beta chain features in type 1 diabetes. Findings and caveats of the study: In all four CD4+ subsets, TCRB CDR3 length was significantly, moderately reduced in type 1 diabetes. Because the template was cDNA, high-expressing cells might be over-represented.

This clone has only a few counts. Its target is unknown. Expressed TCRB transcripts were sequenced because the entire RNA isolate underwent reverse transcription. About 3.9 million reads on average were seen across naive, central memory and regulatory T cell samples. TCRdb's copy holds only in-frame clones and misses some; the assay was immunoSEQ multiplex PCR. The sample includes hundreds of thousands of clones, approximately 15% of them seen just once. Cell sorting via CD45RO/CCR7/CD25/CD127/CD95/CD27 was performed to obtain CD4+ naive, central memory, regulatory and stem cell-like memory cells. Trimming pared 3 bases from V and 0 bases from J, leaving 9 bases between. The CDR3 consists of 14 residues. The germline gives CDR1 SGDLS, CDR2 YYNGEE.

The specimen sequenced was naive CD4+ T cells from blood. The chain carries TRBV9 and TRBJ1-1; D perhaps matches TRBD1 (5 bases). The TCR sequence derives from a man between 18 and 35 years old with type 1 diabetes. CDR3 amino acids: CASSGGGLNTEAFF. CDR3 nucleotide sequence: TGTGCCAGCAGCGGGGGGGGACTGAACACTGAAGCTTTCTTT. Looking up the rest from reference TRBV9 and TRBJ1-1 gives the full variable domain: DSGVTQTPKHLITATGQRVTLRCSPRSGDLSVYWYQQSLDQGLQFLIQYYNGEERAKGNILERFSAQQFPDLHSELNLSSLELGDSALYFCASSGGGLNTEAFFGQGTRLTVV.